Presented here are 23 T cell receptor beta chains from one specimen sequenced in a study of regulatory T cells in long-lasting Graves disease. Through Arm-PCR of CDR3 regions and iRepertoire HTBI primers, TCR beta libraries were built. TCRdb passed the multiplex PCR reads through MiXCR, listing each CDR3 protein once. The profile shows some 470,000 distinct CDR3 sequences, roughly 21% of them singletons. Time point of the sample: persistent/refractory GD, antithyroid drugs over 5 years with positive TRAb. Generation of the TCR library employed RNA extracted from PBMCs. The sample in question was peripheral blood mononuclear cells (PBMCs), obtained when the disease was refractory, from a patient treated with antithyroid drugs. The origin of the receptors is a female donor with Graves disease.

There are a few counts of this clonotype. The genes are TRBV19 and TRBJ2-6; no definite D call. Germline V gene lookup returns CDR1 LNHDA and CDR2 SQIVND (reference sequence). This CDR3 spans 15 amino acids. Trimming shortened V by 5 bases and J by 0 bases, and 8 bases separated the two germline ends. The CDR3 coding sequence is TGTGCCAGTAGTGAAGGGTTCTCTGGGGCCAACGTCCTGACTTTC. Translated, it gives CASSEGFSGANVLTF.

Only a few counts were recorded for this clonotype. The chain has TRBV4-1 and TRBJ2-6; D is unclear. In germline, CDR1 is MGHRA, CDR2 YSYEKL. CDR3 length: 16 amino acids. V lost 1 base, J lost 2 bases, and 9 bases lay in between. In nucleotides, the CDR3 is TGCGCCAGCAGCCAAGGGGTATGGGCTGGGGCCAACGTCCTGACTTTC. As protein: CASSQGVWAGANVLTF.

This clonotype was picked up a small number of times. The V and J genes are TRBV19 and TRBJ1-2; D is perhaps TRBD1 (6 bases). Germline V gives CDR1 LNHDA, CDR2 SQIVND (reference sequence). The CDR3 totals 12 residues. Trimming took off 7 bases at V and 9 bases at J, with 15 bases between the two ends. For the CDR3, the DNA is TGTGCCAGTAATCCGGACAGCGGCCGCTACACCTTC. It codes for CASNPDSGRYTF.

This clonotype turned up a few times. The rearrangement uses TRBV29-1 and TRBJ2-7; 7 nucleotides agree with TRBD2. V dropped 4 bases and J dropped 0; count of bases not matched to a gene: 9. The CDR3 spans 15 residues. The germline V gene has CDR1 SQVTM and CDR2 ANQGSEA. The CDR3 reads CSVVLGLAASYEQYF. For the CDR3, the DNA is TGCAGCGTTGTTCTAGGGCTAGCGGCCTCCTACGAGCAGTACTTC.

The V and J genes are TRBV27 and TRBJ2-7; D perhaps matches TRBD2 (5 bases). The germline gives CDR1 MNHEY, CDR2 SMNVEV (reference sequence). This CDR3 has 13 amino acids. Trimming pared 1 base from V and 3 bases from J, leaving 7 bases between. The CDR3 nucleotides read TGTGCCAGCAGTTTATTTCGGGGCTACGAGCAGTACTTC. Encoded protein: CASSLFRGYEQYF.

This clonotype showed up just a few times. This chain uses TRBV9 with TRBJ2-7; 9 nucleotides align to TRBD2. CDR1 is SGDLS and CDR2 is YYNGEE in the germline V gene. The CDR3 is 14 amino acids. Trimming removed 3 bases from V and 3 bases from J; junction bases left unmatched: 4. The CDR3 protein is CASSGREGRYEQYF. The DNA of the CDR3 is TGTGCCAGCAGCGGGCGGGAGGGCCGCTACGAGCAGTACTTC.

This clonotype came up many times. The chain links TRBV28 to TRBJ1-2; D is unresolved. This CDR3 comprises 10 residues. The V gene lost 10 bases and the J gene lost 8 bases, with 11 bases spanning the gap. Germline CDR1 is MDHEN and CDR2 is SYDVKM. In nucleotides, the CDR3 is TGTGCCACCTCAAAGGTCGGCTACACCTTC. Protein: CATSKVGYTF.

This sequence joins TRBV7-2 and TRBJ2-4, with TRBD2 as a possible D gene (5 bases). This CDR3 is 12 amino acids long. From germline, CDR1 is SGHTA and CDR2 FQGNSA. V lost 5 bases, J lost 6 bases, and 8 bases lay in between. In nucleotides, the CDR3 is TGTGCCAGCAGCGCCCGGGGAAACATTCAGTACTTC. Protein: CASSARGNIQYF.

This clonotype was counted at least ten times. This chain joins TRBV28 and TRBJ1-3; maybe TRBD1 (6 bases). Trimming took off 5 bases at V and 0 bases at J, with 11 bases between the two ends. The CDR3 has 15 amino acids. Germline values: CDR1 MDHEN, CDR2 SYDVKM. The CDR3 spells CASSPGTRSGNTIYF. CDR3 nucleotide sequence: TGTGCCAGCAGTCCAGGGACACGCTCTGGAAACACCATATATTTT.

This clonotype showed up many times. The chain combines TRBV28 with TRBJ1-5, with TRBD1 identical over 8 bases. The CDR3 sequence is 14 residues long. The V gene's germline CDR1 is MDHEN and CDR2 SYDVKM. With 2 bases clipped from V and 6 bases from J, the junction kept 3 bases outside the gene matches. This chain's CDR3 is CASSLPGGGQPQHF. The DNA for the CDR3 is TGTGCCAGCAGTTTACCAGGGGGCGGTCAGCCCCAGCATTTT.

Comment on this clonotype: With a far larger clone one base away, a read error is the likely cause. The CDR3 region is CASSGARGGVYF. The DNA of the CDR3 is TGTGCCAGCAGTGGAGCGAGGGGGGGCGTATACTTC. The rearrangement joins TRBV2 to TRBJ2-4; D may be TRBD2 (7 bases). The V gene lost 4 bases and the J gene lost 16 bases, with 17 bases spanning the gap. The germline V gene encodes CDR1 SNHLY and CDR2 FYNNEI. The CDR3 sequence is 12 residues long. The complete variable domain, with remaining parts taken from reference TRBV2 and TRBJ2-4, reads EPEVTQTPSHQVTQMGQEVILRCVPISNHLYFYWYRQILGQKVEFLVSFYNNEISEKSEIFDDQFSVERPDGSNFTLKIRSTKLEDSAMYFCASSGARGGVYFGAGTRLSVL.

About this clonotype: Given a much more abundant clone one base away, this may be a read error. The chain is built from TRBV7-2 and TRBJ1-1; D remains unclear. Germline lookup yields CDR1 SGHTA and CDR2 FQGNSA. V was cut by 5 bases and J by 4 bases, with 11 bases left in between. This CDR3 is built from 13 residues. CDR3 residues: CASSLNFFTEAFF. The CDR3 bases are TGTGCCAGCAGCCTAAACTTCTTCACTGAAGCTTTCTTT.

This clonotype was seen repeatedly, ten times or more. This sequence joins TRBV12-3 or TRBV12-4 and TRBJ2-5; no definite D call. Deletions cut 6 bases from V and 4 bases from J, with 12 bases between. The CDR3 is 13 residues long. The CDR3 region has the DNA TGTGCCAGCAGACACGACACGGGAGAGACCCAGTACTTC. Translated, it gives CASRHDTGETQYF.

V gene TRBV7-2 combines with J gene TRBJ2-1, with D unclear. Germline V gives CDR1 SGHTA, CDR2 FQGNSA. This CDR3 is 13 amino acids long. V was trimmed by 3 bases and J by 0 bases, leaving 3 bases between them. The CDR3 bases are TGTGCCAGCAGCTTCCCCTCCTACAATGAGCAGTTCTTC. Translating gives CASSFPSYNEQFF.

This clonotype was found a few times. The chain employs TRBV29-1 and TRBJ1-3; D is perhaps TRBD1 (6 bases). V was trimmed by 7 bases and J by 1 base, leaving 8 bases between them. Germline V gene sequence: CDR1 SQVTM, CDR2 ANQGSEA. The CDR3 totals 12 residues. CDR3: CSAGESGNTIYF. The DNA for the CDR3 is TGCAGCGCAGGGGAATCTGGAAACACCATATATTTT.

V and J are TRBV11-2 and TRBJ2-3; 10 nucleotides align to TRBD1. V trimming: 5 bases; J trimming: 3 bases; junction bases outside the gene matches: 5. The CDR3 runs 15 residues. Germline-derived CDR1 and CDR2 are SGHAT and FQNNGV. The CDR3 spells CASSRDRGSTDTQYF. CDR3 sequence (DNA): TGTGCCAGCAGCCGGGACAGGGGCTCTACAGATACGCAGTATTTT.

The genes are TRBV11-3 and TRBJ2-6, with 9 bases aligning to TRBD1. Trimming cost V 1 base and J 0 bases; bases outside gene matches: 22. Germline V gene lookup returns CDR1 SGHNT and CDR2 YENEEA. The CDR3 extends over 24 amino acids. CDR3 nucleotides: TGTGCCAGCAGCTTAGCTCCTGCCTGGGACAGGGCTATGGCAACGCGCTCTGGGGCCAACGTCCTGACTTTC. Protein sequence: CASSLAPAWDRAMATRSGANVLTF.

This clonotype has only a few counts. The chain recombines TRBV27 with TRBJ2-7; no definite D call. V shed 3 bases and J shed 1 base, with 13 bases lying between them. The CDR3 runs 15 residues. In germline, CDR1 is MNHEY, CDR2 SMNVEV (reference sequence). As DNA, the CDR3 is TGTGCCAGCAGTTTTGCCAGCGAAGGATCCTACGAGCAGTACTTC. Translation: CASSFASEGSYEQYF.

The table lists this clonotype with many counts. V and J are TRBV6-2 or TRBV6-3 and TRBJ1-1; D is perhaps TRBD1 (6 bases). The germline V and J ends were trimmed by 5 bases and 0 bases, with 19 bases remaining between them. Germline V lookup: CDR1 MNHEY, CDR2 SVGEGT. CDR3 length: 17 amino acids. The CDR3 DNA reads as TGTGCCAGCAGTCCCGCCGGGACATTACGAATGAACACTGAAGCTTTCTTT. Its translation is CASSPAGTLRMNTEAFF.

The V call is TRBV29-1, the J call TRBJ1-4; no definite D call. The ends were cut back, 5 bases at V and 5 bases at J, with 12 bases in the middle. Germline CDR1 reads SQVTM; CDR2 reads ANQGSEA. The CDR3 is made up of 13 amino acids. CDR3 amino acids: CSVFGVTNEKLFF. DNA of the CDR3: TGCAGCGTTTTTGGGGTAACAAATGAAAAACTGTTTTTT.

This clonotype was seen ten or more times. The chain has TRBV19 and TRBJ1-5, with D unresolved. Germline V CDR1 and CDR2: LNHDA, SQIVND (reference sequence). V was pared by 5 bases and J by 0 bases, with 11 bases between. CDR3 size: 15 residues. The CDR3 coding sequence is TGTGCCAGTAGTCTAAACCACTATAGCAATCAGCCCCAGCATTTT. Protein: CASSLNHYSNQPQHF.

This sequence joins TRBV18 and TRBJ1-6; maybe TRBD1 (6 bases). The V gene lost 3 bases and the J gene lost 10 bases, with 13 bases spanning the gap. This CDR3 spans 14 amino acids. Germline CDR1 KGHSH, CDR2 LQKENI. The CDR3 sequence: CASSPRTEGSPLHF. In DNA, the CDR3 is TGTGCCAGCTCACCTCGGACAGAAGGATCACCCCTCCACTTT. Supplemented by reference TRBV18 and TRBJ1-6, the full variable domain reads NAGVMQNPRHLVRRRGQEARLRCSPMKGHSHVYWYRQLPEEGLKFMVYLQKENIIDESGMPKERFSAEFPKEGPSILRIQQVVRGDSAAYFCASSPRTEGSPLHFGNGTRLTVT.

The rearrangement links TRBV11-2 to TRBJ2-3; TRBD2 agrees at 8 bases. The CDR3 consists of 15 residues. CDR1 is SGHAT, CDR2 FQNNGV, per germline. Germline trimming cut 4 bases from V and 4 bases from J; bases unmatched to any gene: 7. CDR3 bases: TGTGCCAGCAGCTCCCCAGCGGGGGTGGCAGATACGCAGTATTTT. Translation gives CASSSPAGVADTQYF.